The 25 T cell receptor beta chains listed next were all sequenced from one sample in a study of Ad26.COV2.S vaccination and SARS-CoV-2 variants. Stated treatment: roughly 19 received Ad26.COV2.S at low or high dose, single or two shots; several received placebo; per-sample allocation not given. Day 63 after the first vaccine or placebo injection was the time point for sampling. Sequenced by immunoSEQ multiplex PCR; TCRdb stores in-frame clones only, minus some. The repertoire holds roughly 700,000 clones, with 80% to 90% as singletons. The sequencing here drew on peripheral blood, taken in a trial of Ad26.COV2.S vaccine versus placebo. The receptors come from a person between 18 and 59 years old who received the Ad26.COV2.S COVID-19 vaccine or a placebo.

The V call is TRBV5-1, the J call TRBJ1-2, with D uncertain. Germline V CDR1 and CDR2: SGHRS, YFSETQ. The ends were cut back, 1 base at V and 2 bases at J, with 6 bases in the middle. This CDR3 contains 13 residues. In DNA, the CDR3 is TGCGCCAGCAGCTTGTCCTCGAACTATGGCTACACCTTC. Translated: CASSLSSNYGYTF.

This sequence joins TRBV2 and TRBJ1-1; D is unresolved. Germline V gene lookup returns CDR1 SNHLY and CDR2 FYNNEI. The CDR3 extends over 13 amino acids. Trimming removed 2 bases at V and 1 base at J, with 5 bases between. The CDR3 region has the DNA TGTGCCAGCAGTGAACAGGCGAACACTGAAGCTTTCTTT. Its translation is CASSEQANTEAFF.

V is TRBV9 and J is TRBJ2-3; the match to TRBD1 covers 9 bases. CDR1 and CDR2 (germline): SGDLS, YYNGEE. The CDR3 has 15 residues. V lost 5 bases to trimming and J lost 6 bases; unmatched junction nucleotides: 10. The DNA of the CDR3 is TGTGCCAGCAGTGGGACAGGGTTGCCGAGCGATACGCAGTATTTT. Amino acid sequence: CASSGTGLPSDTQYF.

The V call is TRBV5-4, the J call TRBJ1-2; TRBD1 is a possible D gene (6 bases). The CDR3 loop spans 15 amino acids. The germline V gene has CDR1 SGHNT and CDR2 YYREEE (reference sequence). V was cut by 4 bases and J by 8 bases, with 21 bases left in between. CDR3 in amino acids: CASSVPPGGDKGYTF. The CDR3 DNA reads TGTGCCAGCAGCGTACCCCCCGGGGGCGATAAGGGCTACACCTTC.

In DNA form, the CDR3 reads TGCAGCGTCAAAAGGGACCTTTACAATGAGCAGTTCTTC. Translation: CSVKRDLYNEQFF. The chain links TRBV29-1 to TRBJ2-1; D is possibly TRBD1 or TRBD2 (5 bases each). The ends were cut back, 6 bases at V and 4 bases at J, with 13 bases in the middle. Looked up from germline, CDR1 is SQVTM and CDR2 is ANQGSEA. The CDR3 consists of 13 residues.

To note about this clone: This CDR3 is also generated by other DNA sequences in the sample. This chain uses TRBV5-6 with TRBJ2-7; D possibly corresponds to TRBD2 (6 bases). Per the germline V gene, CDR1 is SGHDT and CDR2 is YYEEEE. The CDR3 has 12 residues. The V gene lost 4 bases and the J gene lost 3 bases, with 8 bases spanning the gap. The CDR3 sequence: CASSLGGYEQYF. As DNA, the CDR3 is TGTGCCAGCAGCCTCGGGGGCTACGAGCAGTACTTC. Complete variable domain (other parts from reference TRBV5-6 and TRBJ2-7): DAGVTQSPTHLIKTRGQQVTLRCSPKSGHDTVSWYQQALGQGPQFIFQYYEEEERQRGNFPDRFSGHQFPNYSSELNVNALLLGDSALYLCASSLGGYEQYFGPGTRLTVT.

The V and J genes are TRBV21-1 and TRBJ1-1. TRBV21-1 corresponds to a pseudogene. The CDR3 totals 16 residues. The CDR3 spells CASSIKKSEGPPEAFF. The DNA of the CDR3 is TGTGCCAGCAGCATAAAAAAATCAGAGGGGCCTCCTGAAGCTTTCTTT.

This chain uses TRBV5-1 with TRBJ1-1, with D tentatively TRBD1 (5 bases). The CDR3 length is 14 residues. The germline V gene encodes CDR1 SGHRS and CDR2 YFSETQ. Trimming cost V 3 bases and J 4 bases, with 13 bases left between them. The CDR3 region has the DNA TGCGCCAGCAGCTCAGGGTCCCTGAGCACTGAAGCTTTCTTT. This encodes CASSSGSLSTEAFF.

J is TRBJ2-5 and V is TRBV7-2, with 10 bases that match TRBD2. Germline trimming cut 1 base from V and 10 bases from J; bases unmatched to any gene: 6. Germline CDR1 SGHTA, CDR2 FQGNSA. This CDR3 is built from 14 residues. CDR3 region: CASSLELAGRHQYF. Written as DNA, the CDR3 is TGTGCCAGCAGCTTAGAACTAGCGGGGCGGCACCAGTACTTC.

This clone was seen a single time. This chain joins TRBV10-3 and TRBJ1-2, with TRBD1 matching over 12 bases. The CDR3 is made up of 13 amino acids. V shed 7 bases, J shed 8 bases, and the junction held 5 bases outside the gene matches. The germline V gene has CDR1 ENHRY and CDR2 SYGVKD. The CDR3 DNA is TGTGCCATCACCTCGGGACAGGGGGCCGGCTACACCTTC. Residues: CAITSGQGAGYTF.

V gene TRBV2 combines with J gene TRBJ2-4; the D gene could be TRBD1 or TRBD2 (5 bases each). The V gene's germline CDR1 is SNHLY and CDR2 FYNNEI. This CDR3 region has 14 residues. The V and J ends lost 5 bases and 3 bases respectively, with 11 bases between them. Written as DNA, the CDR3 is TGTGCCAGCAGTCTTAGAGGGGACAAAAACATTCAGTACTTC. Its protein product is CASSLRGDKNIQYF.

The genes are TRBV9 and TRBJ1-5; D is possibly TRBD1 (6 bases). V lost 3 bases to trimming and J lost 7 bases, with 11 bases between them. This CDR3 is built from 13 residues. The germline V gene encodes CDR1 SGDLS and CDR2 YYNGEE. DNA for the CDR3: TGTGCCAGCAGCGAGGGGGATTGGCAGCCCCAGCATTTT. Residues: CASSEGDWQPQHF. The full variable domain, its missing parts supplied by reference TRBV9 and TRBJ1-5, is DSGVTQTPKHLITATGQRVTLRCSPRSGDLSVYWYQQSLDQGLQFLIQYYNGEERAKGNILERFSAQQFPDLHSELNLSSLELGDSALYFCASSEGDWQPQHFGDGTRLSIL.

V usage is TRBV7-9 and J usage is TRBJ2-5; D remains unclear. The CDR3 spans 12 residues. Trimming cost V 1 base and J 6 bases, with 6 bases left between them. Germline V gives CDR1 SEHNR, CDR2 FQNEAQ (reference sequence). CDR3 sequence (DNA): TGTGCCAGCAGCTTAGAGTCGCAGACCCAGTACTTC. This sequence encodes CASSLESQTQYF.

A single count supports this clone. The chain recombines TRBV7-8 with TRBJ2-1, with 8 positions matching TRBD2. Germline V CDR1 and CDR2: SGHVS, FQNEAQ. The V and J ends lost 2 bases and 5 bases, in that order; junction bases with no gene match: 5. This CDR3 is built from 15 residues. The CDR3 loop reads CASSLREGPNNEQFF. The CDR3 DNA reads as TGTGCCAGCAGCTTACGGGAGGGCCCGAACAATGAGCAGTTCTTC.

This chain joins TRBV3-1 (or the pseudogene TRBV3-2) and TRBJ1-2, with 7 positions matching TRBD1. After removal of 5 bases from V and 5 bases from J, the junction contained 8 bases not matched to a gene. Germline loops: CDR1 LGHDT, CDR2 YNNKEL (reference sequence). The CDR3 length is 14 residues. As DNA, the CDR3 is TGTGCCAGCAGCTATAGAGACAGGGAGTATGGCTACACCTTC. As protein: CASSYRDREYGYTF.

The V call is TRBV7-3, the J call TRBJ2-1; D possibly corresponds to TRBD2 (5 bases). With 1 base removed from V and 3 bases from J, the gap between germline ends came to 19 bases. CDR1 is SGHTA and CDR2 is FQGTGA in the germline V gene. This CDR3 region has 18 residues. CDR3 sequence reads: CASSLRASLSPIYNEQFF. The CDR3 DNA is TGTGCCAGCAGCTTAAGGGCTAGCCTGTCTCCCATCTACAATGAGCAGTTCTTC.

V gene TRBV27 combines with J gene TRBJ1-6; 7 bases map to TRBD1. The CDR3 runs to 15 residues. V lost 5 bases and J lost 8; bases outside the gene matches: 9. Germline-derived CDR1 and CDR2 are MNHEY and SMNVEV (reference sequence). The CDR3 sequence: CASSTRQGRDSPLHF. CDR3 in DNA: TGTGCCAGCAGTACTCGACAGGGTCGGGATTCACCCCTCCACTTT.

The chain uses TRBV11-2 and TRBJ2-5, with a weak D call TRBD2 (5 bases). With 7 bases removed from V and 5 bases from J, the gap between germline ends came to 11 bases. CDR1 SGHAT and CDR2 FQNNGV come from the germline V gene. The CDR3 runs 12 residues. CDR3 protein: CASNPTGETQYF. CDR3 DNA: TGTGCCAGCAACCCAACGGGGGAGACCCAGTACTTC.

The chain combines TRBV24-1 with TRBJ2-1; no clear D gene. The CDR3 covers 11 residues. Germline V gene lookup returns CDR1 KGHDR and CDR2 SFDVKD. Trimming stripped 5 bases from V and 8 bases from J, with 6 bases between. The CDR3: CATSGNHEQFF. DNA of the CDR3: TGTGCCACCAGTGGGAACCATGAGCAGTTCTTC.

This CDR3 reads CASSVGLRGANTGELFF. CDR3 sequence (DNA): TGTGCCAGTTCTGTTGGATTACGGGGGGCGAACACCGGGGAGCTGTTTTTT. V gene TRBV19 combines with J gene TRBJ2-2; 7 bases align to TRBD2. The junction had 12 bases not matched to a gene; V was cut back by 8 bases and J by 0 bases. Germline-derived CDR1 and CDR2 are LNHDA and SQIVND (reference sequence). The CDR3 runs 17 residues.

This chain joins TRBV11-1 and TRBJ1-4, with TRBD1 as a possible D gene (6 bases). The V and J ends lost 3 bases and 5 bases respectively, with 10 bases between them. Germline assignment: CDR1 SGHAT and CDR2 FQDESV (reference sequence). The CDR3 is 14 amino acids. The CDR3 region is CASSFGQRNEKLFF. CDR3 nucleotides: TGTGCCAGCAGCTTTGGACAGCGAAATGAAAAACTGTTTTTT.

The J gene is TRBJ2-5, the V gene TRBV19, with D perhaps given as TRBD1 or TRBD2 (5 bases each). This CDR3 has 14 amino acids. Germline V gives CDR1 LNHDA, CDR2 SQIVND (reference sequence). Trimming took off 7 bases at V and 2 bases at J, with 14 bases between the two ends. CDR3 DNA: TGTGCCAGTAAAGGAGGACAAGGTCAAGAGACCCAGTACTTC. This gives the protein CASKGGQGQETQYF.

The J gene is TRBJ1-4, the V gene TRBV5-1, with TRBD1 identical over 7 bases. Looked up from germline, CDR1 is SGHRS and CDR2 is YFSETQ. The CDR3 has 15 residues. Germline trimming cut 4 bases from V and 6 bases from J; bases unmatched to any gene: 9. CDR3 nucleotide sequence: TGCGCCAGCAGCCCGCAGACAGGGCAGGATGAAAAACTGTTTTTT. Translated, it gives CASSPQTGQDEKLFF. The full variable domain, its missing parts supplied by reference TRBV5-1 and TRBJ1-4, is KAGVTQTPRYLIKTRGQQVTLSCSPISGHRSVSWYQQTPGQGLQFLFEYFSETQRNKGNFPGRFSGRQFSNSRSEMNVSTLELGDSALYLCASSPQTGQDEKLFFGSGTQLSVL.

For the CDR3, the DNA is TGTGCCAGCAGCTTAAACAATTCACCCCTCCACTTT. This sequence encodes CASSLNNSPLHF. The chain carries TRBV7-9 and TRBJ1-6; D remains ambiguous. Trimming stripped 2 bases from V and 7 bases from J, with 3 bases between. CDR3 length equals 12 residues. Germline V lookup: CDR1 SEHNR, CDR2 FQNEAQ (reference sequence).

The chain joins TRBV30 to TRBJ2-2; TRBD1 matches at 10 bases. CDR1 and CDR2 from the germline V gene are GTSNPN and SVGIG (reference sequence). This CDR3 comprises 14 residues. V dropped 2 bases and J dropped 5; count of bases not matched to a gene: 2. The chain's CDR3 is CAWSPGQGTGELFF. In DNA form, the CDR3 reads TGTGCCTGGAGTCCGGGACAGGGGACCGGGGAGCTGTTTTTT. The full variable domain, completed using reference TRBV30 and TRBJ2-2, is SQTIHQWPATLVQPVGSPLSLECTVEGTSNPNLYWYRQAAGRGLQLLFYSVGIGQISSEVPQNLSASRPQDRQFILSSKKLLLSDSGFYLCAWSPGQGTGELFFGEGSRLTVL.